The 21 T cell receptor beta chains below were found in one sample sequenced in a study of blood T cell repertoires in COVID-19. Profiling relied on immunoSEQ multiplex PCR, and the TCRdb table lists in-frame clones only, not all of them. Of a few hundred thousand clones listed, roughly 84% are singletons. Source material: PBMCs or T cells enriched from blood (not recorded which). These receptors originate from a woman between 25 and 40 years old who had recovered from COVID-19.

This chain links TRBV7-8 with TRBJ2-1, with 11 bases that match TRBD2. Germline V gene sequence: CDR1 SGHVS, CDR2 FQNEAQ. V lost 5 bases to trimming and J lost 4 bases; unmatched junction nucleotides: 7. CDR3 length equals 16 residues. CDR3 nucleotides: TGTGCCAGCAGCGGATCGACTAGCGGGACTTACAATGAGCAGTTCTTC. Its protein product is CASSGSTSGTYNEQFF.

The chain has TRBV7-2 and TRBJ2-1; 13 bases match TRBD2. Germline V lookup: CDR1 SGHTA, CDR2 FQGNSA. The junction had 2 bases not matched to a gene; V was cut back by 2 bases and J by 7 bases. The CDR3 has 15 amino acids. The CDR3 here is CASSLRTSGGNEQFF. For the CDR3, the DNA is TGTGCCAGCAGCTTAAGGACTAGCGGGGGAAATGAGCAGTTCTTC.

A single count supports this clone. The V gene is TRBV6-2 or TRBV6-3, the J gene TRBJ2-5; 8 bases map to TRBD1. V was pared by 5 bases and J by 2 bases, with 7 bases of the junction left unmatched. The CDR3 covers 15 residues. CDR1 MNHEY and CDR2 SVGEGT come from the germline V gene. The CDR3, as DNA: TGTGCCAGCAGTGACACAGGGGGTCTTCAAGAGACCCAGTACTTC. It yields the protein CASSDTGGLQETQYF.

The chain is built from TRBV19 and TRBJ1-5; 9 bases are a match to TRBD1. From germline, CDR1 is LNHDA and CDR2 SQIVND (reference sequence). This CDR3 is built from 15 residues. With 3 bases clipped from V and 4 bases from J, the junction kept 4 bases outside the gene matches. CDR3 DNA sequence: TGTGCCAGTAGTATGACAGGGGGTAGTAATCAGCCCCAGCATTTT. It translates to CASSMTGGSNQPQHF.

V is TRBV10-3 and J is TRBJ2-2, with 7 bases fitting TRBD2. The J segment lost 11 bases and the V segment lost 10 bases, leaving 13 bases of the junction unmatched. This CDR3 region has 13 residues. Germline loops: CDR1 ENHRY, CDR2 SYGVKD. The CDR3 spells CATSSGGRAELFF. The CDR3, as DNA: TGTGCCACTTCTTCGGGGGGTAGAGCCGAGCTGTTTTTT.

The gene calls are TRBV7-2 and TRBJ2-5; D is possibly TRBD2 (5 bases). CDR3 length: 14 residues. The germline V gene has CDR1 SGHTA and CDR2 FQGNSA. V gave up 5 bases and J gave up 2 bases, with 12 bases separating them. The CDR3 sequence is CASSPRLAQETQYF. CDR3 nucleotides: TGTGCCAGCAGCCCGCGGCTAGCACAAGAGACCCAGTACTTC.

This clone was counted a single time. This chain joins TRBV7-9 and TRBJ2-7; 12 bases are shared with TRBD1. Per the germline V gene, CDR1 is SEHNR and CDR2 is FQNEAQ (reference sequence). V was clipped by 4 bases and J by 3 bases; unmatched bases: 4. The CDR3 sequence is 15 residues long. The CDR3 protein is CASSSRDRGHYEQYF. The CDR3 nucleotides read TGTGCCAGCAGCTCCCGGGACAGGGGGCACTACGAGCAGTACTTC.

This clone was recorded once. V is TRBV5-8 and J is TRBJ1-1; D is undetermined. The V end lost 2 bases, the J end lost 3 bases, and 20 bases lay between the germline ends. The CDR3 sequence is 17 residues long. Germline CDR1 and CDR2: SGHTS and YDEGEE. The CDR3 DNA reads TGTGCCAGCAGCTTTGGGGAGTCATACGGGAGGGACACTGAAGCTTTCTTT. Protein: CASSFGESYGRDTEAFF.

CDR3 region: CASKGIQVVNSPLHF. The CDR3 nucleotides are TGTGCCAGTAAGGGGATACAGGTGGTGAATTCACCCCTCCACTTT. The gene calls are TRBV19 and TRBJ1-6; D may be TRBD1 (5 bases). Germline V lookup: CDR1 LNHDA, CDR2 SQIVND (reference sequence). This CDR3 has 15 residues. The V end lost 7 bases, the J end lost 7 bases, and 17 bases lay between the germline ends.

This clone has just one count. The chain joins TRBV15 to TRBJ2-7, with D possibly matching TRBD2 (5 bases). CDR1 and CDR2 from the germline V gene are LNHNV and YYDKDF (reference sequence). The CDR3 has 16 residues. Deletions cut 1 base from V and 2 bases from J, with 15 bases between. The CDR3 spells CATSRVGGPEPYEQYF. The CDR3 nucleotides are TGTGCCACCAGCAGAGTTGGCGGGCCTGAGCCCTACGAGCAGTACTTC.

The chain carries TRBV20-1 and TRBJ2-5, with 11 nucleotides matching TRBD2. Germline loops: CDR1 DFQATT, CDR2 SNEGSKA (reference sequence). The junction had 8 bases not matched to a gene; V was cut back by 3 bases and J by 2 bases. The CDR3 consists of 16 residues. DNA for the CDR3: TGCAGTGCTAGTCTCCCCGGGACTAGCGGTCAAGAGACCCAGTACTTC. Its translation: CSASLPGTSGQETQYF.

The chain carries TRBV5-1 and TRBJ2-7; D unclear. V dropped 4 bases and J dropped 3 bases, with 2 bases sitting between them. The CDR3 covers 10 residues. CDR1 SGHRS and CDR2 YFSETQ come from the germline V gene. The CDR3 nucleotides read TGCGCCAGCAGCCTCTACGAGCAGTACTTC. This codes for CASSLYEQYF.

The gene calls are TRBV28 and TRBJ1-5; perhaps TRBD1 as D (5 bases). V gave up 5 bases and J gave up 11 bases, with 16 bases separating them. The CDR3 has 13 amino acids. Germline values: CDR1 MDHEN, CDR2 SYDVKM. CDR3 DNA: TGTGCCAGCAGTGGGGGGGTCCCTAGGGCCCAGCATTTT. Its protein product is CASSGGVPRAQHF.

This clone was seen more than once but under ten times. The J gene is TRBJ1-1, the V gene TRBV28; maybe TRBD1 (5 bases). Germline V lookup: CDR1 MDHEN, CDR2 SYDVKM. V was pared by 8 bases and J by 3 bases, with 22 bases between. The CDR3 is 16 amino acids. The DNA of the CDR3 is TGTGCCAGCCCTTGGGACGTCGGGGGAAAGGACACTGAAGCTTTCTTT. Translation gives CASPWDVGGKDTEAFF.

This chain joins TRBV28 and TRBJ2-7, with 12 nucleotides matching TRBD1. The CDR3 extends over 15 amino acids. V shed 2 bases and J 6 bases; nucleotides not matched to a gene: 5. Germline V gene sequence: CDR1 MDHEN, CDR2 SYDVKM. The chain's CDR3 is CASSLAGTGGAEQYF. Written as DNA, the CDR3 is TGTGCCAGCAGTTTAGCCGGGACAGGGGGCGCCGAGCAGTACTTC. Filled out from reference TRBV28 and TRBJ2-7, the complete variable domain reads DVKVTQSSRYLVKRTGEKVFLECVQDMDHENMFWYRQDPGLGLRLIYFSYDVKMKEKGDIPEGYSVSREKKERFSLILESASTNQTSMYLCASSLAGTGGAEQYFGPGTRLTVT.

The chain links TRBV19 to TRBJ1-6; TRBD1 agrees at 10 bases. The CDR3 is 15 amino acids. V was clipped by 4 bases and J by 7 bases; unmatched bases: 4. CDR1 LNHDA and CDR2 SQIVND come from the germline V gene (reference sequence). CDR3: CASSTDRGLNSPLHF. The CDR3 region has the DNA TGTGCCAGTAGTACAGACAGGGGGCTCAATTCACCCCTCCACTTT.

The genes are TRBV24-1 and TRBJ2-3; 9 bases align to TRBD2. The CDR3 spans 17 residues. Germline lookup yields CDR1 KGHDR and CDR2 SFDVKD. The ends lost 5 bases at V and 5 bases at J; junction bases unmatched: 13. The DNA for the CDR3 is TGTGCCACCAGTGGCCAAGGCGCGGGAGGGCCCGTAGATACGCAGTATTTT. Its translation: CATSGQGAGGPVDTQYF.

The V call is TRBV20-1, the J call TRBJ1-4; maybe TRBD1 (6 bases). Germline CDR1 DFQATT, CDR2 SNEGSKA (reference sequence). The CDR3 loop spans 14 amino acids. The V end was cut by 3 bases, the J end by 8 bases, with 16 bases between. CDR3 residues: CSASPATTGEKLFF. The CDR3 coding sequence is TGCAGTGCTAGTCCGGCTACCACAGGGGAAAAACTGTTTTTT.

J is TRBJ1-2 and V is TRBV3-1 (or the pseudogene TRBV3-2); D is ambiguous. This CDR3 contains 15 residues. CDR1 LGHDT and CDR2 YNNKEL come from the germline V gene (reference sequence). The V end lost 4 bases, the J end lost 7 bases, and 19 bases lay between the germline ends. In nucleotides, the CDR3 is TGTGCCAGCAGCCCAGACACCTGGACTGTACTTGGCTACACCTTC. This codes for CASSPDTWTVLGYTF.

The gene calls are TRBV9 and TRBJ1-1; D unclear. V lost 0 bases and J lost 4, with 13 bases in between. Germline V gives CDR1 SGDLS, CDR2 YYNGEE. The CDR3 runs 15 residues. The CDR3 DNA sequence: TGTGCCAGCAGCGTAGTTAGAGGGAGTGTCACTGAAGCTTTCTTT. Residues: CASSVVRGSVTEAFF.

Regarding this clone: No DNA is shown, since the ends of the CDR3 on it are uncertain; the CDR3 is the one TCRdb lists. The chain is built from TRBV3-1 (or the pseudogene TRBV3-2) and TRBJ2-7; TRBD2 reflects the table's D call only, with no check against the DNA. Per the germline V gene, CDR1 is LGHDT and CDR2 is YNNKEL (reference sequence). The CDR3 is 14 amino acids in total, end residues counted. The CDR3 here is CASSLEGVAGGTYF.